This entry lists 27 T cell receptor beta chains sequenced from one sample in a study of T cell responses to AZD1222 COVID-19 vaccine. Profiling relied on immunoSEQ multiplex PCR, and the TCRdb table lists in-frame clones only, not all of them. Of about 180,000 clones listed, 88% were seen once; the top ten hold roughly 7.7%. The material was peripheral blood, obtained on day 0 of AZD1222 vaccination. Every receptor here comes from an adult in good health.

This clone was counted a single time. V is TRBV20-1 and J is TRBJ2-1; unclear D gene. This CDR3 has 15 amino acids. V was trimmed by 3 bases and J by 5 bases, leaving 17 bases between them. Germline values: CDR1 DFQATT, CDR2 SNEGSKA (reference sequence). CDR3 in DNA: TGCAGTGCTAGTAGGGCTTTCCAAGCTAACAATGAGCAGTTCTTC. Translating gives CSASRAFQANNEQFF.

The chain carries TRBV12-3 or TRBV12-4 and TRBJ2-7; D is possibly TRBD1 or TRBD2 (5 bases each). The CDR3 sequence is 12 residues long. V lost 2 bases and J lost 5, with 7 bases in between. The CDR3 sequence is CASSLQGHEQYF. The CDR3 DNA reads as TGTGCCAGCAGTTTACAGGGACACGAGCAGTACTTC.

The rearrangement uses TRBV11-1 and TRBJ2-3, with 10 bases that match TRBD1. Germline V gene lookup returns CDR1 SGHAT and CDR2 FQDESV (reference sequence). The CDR3 runs to 16 residues. J gave up 2 bases and V 5 bases, and 7 bases lay outside the gene matches. The CDR3 DNA is TGTGCCAGCAGCGGAAGGACAGGGGGGCTCACAGATACGCAGTATTTT. Amino acid sequence: CASSGRTGGLTDTQYF.

This rearrangement joins TRBV27 to TRBJ2-3, with D hard to call. Germline V gene sequence: CDR1 MNHEY, CDR2 SMNVEV (reference sequence). V lost 5 bases, J lost 6 bases, and 15 bases lay in between. The CDR3 loop spans 14 amino acids. The CDR3 sequence: CASSRSSVQDTQYF. The CDR3, as DNA: TGTGCCAGCAGTAGGTCCAGCGTCCAGGATACGCAGTATTTT.

This chain uses TRBV5-1 with TRBJ1-5; perhaps TRBD1 as D (5 bases). Germline V gives CDR1 SGHRS, CDR2 YFSETQ. The V and J ends lost 4 bases and 1 base respectively, with 15 bases between them. This CDR3 contains 16 residues. CDR3 bases: TGCGCCAGCAGCCCTCAGGGTTTAGGGAGCAATCAGCCCCAGCATTTT. Translated: CASSPQGLGSNQPQHF.

This chain connects TRBV29-1 to TRBJ2-5, with 7 bases matching TRBD2. The CDR3 has 14 amino acids. From germline, CDR1 is SQVTM and CDR2 ANQGSEA. Trimming at V came to 5 bases and at J to 5 bases, leaving 11 bases not matched to a gene. CDR3 residues: CSVRRLAVSETQYF. The CDR3 DNA sequence: TGCAGCGTTCGGCGACTAGCAGTATCCGAGACCCAGTACTTC. Together with reference TRBV29-1 and TRBJ2-5, the CDR3 gives the full variable domain: SAVISQKPSRDICQRGTSLTIQCQVDSQVTMMFWYRQQPGQSLTLIATANQGSEATYESGFVIDKFPISRPNLTFSTLTVSNMSPEDSSIYLCSVRRLAVSETQYFGPGTRLLVL.

The chain combines TRBV2 with TRBJ1-1; D is uncertain. The CDR3 consists of 17 residues. CDR1 SNHLY and CDR2 FYNNEI come from the germline V gene. The germline V and J ends were trimmed by 11 bases and 0 bases, with 25 bases remaining between them. CDR3 loop: CASRRNRLSGMNTEAFF. DNA of the CDR3: TGTGCCTCTAGACGGAACAGATTATCGGGAATGAACACTGAAGCTTTCTTT.

This clone was counted a few times. The V call is TRBV19, the J call TRBJ2-1; no clear D. Trimming took 0 bases from V and 6 from J, leaving 12 bases between them. The germline V gene has CDR1 LNHDA and CDR2 SQIVND (reference sequence). The CDR3 is 15 residues long. The CDR3 coding sequence is TGTGCCAGTAGTATAGAATCCCGGGTACCCAATGAGCAGTTCTTC. Its protein is CASSIESRVPNEQFF.

The chain joins TRBV5-4 to TRBJ2-7; 11 bases map to TRBD1. With V trimmed by 4 bases and J by 3 bases, 6 bases remained unmatched. The CDR3 contains 15 residues. Germline-derived CDR1 and CDR2 are SGHNT and YYREEE (reference sequence). The DNA of the CDR3 is TGTGCCAGCAGCGGAGGACAGGGGGCCGTCTACGAGCAGTACTTC. Protein product: CASSGGQGAVYEQYF.

The rearrangement joins TRBV15 to TRBJ1-2; 10 positions match TRBD1. Losses at the gene ends were 3 bases for V and 4 bases for J; bases not matched to a gene: 14. The germline gives CDR1 LNHNV, CDR2 YYDKDF (reference sequence). The CDR3 loop spans 18 amino acids. As DNA, the CDR3 is TGTGCCACCAGCAGGACCGTTGGACAGGGGGACGCTGGCTATGGCTACACCTTC. Translation: CATSRTVGQGDAGYGYTF. Using reference TRBV15 and TRBJ1-2 for the parts outside the CDR3, the full variable domain is DAMVIQNPRYQVTQFGKPVTLSCSQTLNHNVMYWYQQKSSQAPKLLFHYYDKDFNNEADTPDNFQSRRPNTSFCFLDIRSPGLGDTAMYLCATSRTVGQGDAGYGYTFGSGTRLTVV.

The chain employs TRBV6-5 and TRBJ2-7; 7 bases are a match to TRBD1. Germline values: CDR1 MNHEY, CDR2 SVGAGI. The CDR3 runs 14 residues. Trimming at V came to 6 bases and at J to 2 bases, leaving 7 bases not matched to a gene. CDR3 residues: CASSPGTEAYEQYF. CDR3 DNA: TGTGCCAGCAGCCCAGGGACAGAGGCCTACGAGCAGTACTTC.

The chain joins TRBV27 to TRBJ1-6; 8 bases align to TRBD1. Germline-derived CDR1 and CDR2 are MNHEY and SMNVEV (reference sequence). The CDR3 spans 12 residues. V was clipped by 6 bases and J by 8 bases; unmatched bases: 0. The DNA of the CDR3 is TGTGCCAGCAGGACAGGGGATTCACCCCTCCACTTT. Protein product: CASRTGDSPLHF.

CDR3 sequence reads: CASSLAITSYEQYF. The CDR3 DNA follows: TGTGCCAGCAGCTTAGCTATTACCTCCTACGAGCAGTACTTC. V gene TRBV7-7 combines with J gene TRBJ2-7, with no clear D. The CDR3 consists of 14 residues. Trimming removed 0 bases at V and 0 bases at J, with 6 bases between. CDR1 is SSHAT and CDR2 is FNYEAQ in the germline V gene (reference sequence).

V is TRBV7-2 and J is TRBJ2-2; D remains unclear. Germline V gives CDR1 SGHTA, CDR2 FQGNSA. This CDR3 has 15 amino acids. The V end was cut by 3 bases, the J end by 6 bases, with 14 bases between. CDR3 in amino acids: CASSFTRQIAGELFF. CDR3 DNA sequence: TGTGCCAGCAGCTTTACCCGCCAAATCGCCGGGGAGCTGTTTTTT.

This clone has only a few counts. The chain recombines TRBV7-2 with TRBJ1-1; 7 bases are a match to TRBD1. Germline CDR1 is SGHTA and CDR2 is FQGNSA. The CDR3 contains 16 residues. V trimming: 4 bases; J trimming: 1 base; junction bases outside the gene matches: 9. The CDR3 nucleotides are TGTGCCAGCAGCTCGATAAGGAGGGGGCGGAACACTGAAGCTTTCTTT. This sequence encodes CASSSIRRGRNTEAFF.

This chain uses TRBV5-1 with TRBJ1-2; TRBD1 matches 7 bases. The CDR3 totals 13 residues. Germline trimming cut 4 bases from V and 5 bases from J; bases unmatched to any gene: 5. Germline V CDR1 and CDR2: SGHRS, YFSETQ. In DNA form, the CDR3 reads TGCGCCAGCAGCACGAGGGACAGTTATGGCTACACCTTC. This sequence encodes CASSTRDSYGYTF.

The DNA of the CDR3 is TGTGCCAGCGGGACTACTCAGGGAGCTCAGCCCCAGCATTTT. Its translation: CASGTTQGAQPQHF. This rearrangement joins TRBV27 to TRBJ1-5; the D gene is possibly TRBD1 (5 bases). Per germline, CDR1 MNHEY and CDR2 SMNVEV (reference sequence). V shed 8 bases and J shed 6 bases, with 17 bases lying between them. There are 14 residues in the CDR3.

V is TRBV7-9 and J is TRBJ2-5; D may match TRBD1 or TRBD2 (5 bases each). The germline gives CDR1 SEHNR, CDR2 FQNEAQ (reference sequence). This CDR3 comprises 17 residues. Trimming removed 5 bases at V and 0 bases at J, with 19 bases between. CDR3: CASSRGPPQTYQETQYF. In DNA form, the CDR3 reads TGTGCCAGCAGCCGGGGCCCCCCACAGACGTACCAAGAGACCCAGTACTTC.

Note on this clone: The identical CDR3 is also encoded by other nucleotide sequences in the sample. The rearrangement links TRBV7-9 to TRBJ2-3, with D perhaps TRBD2 (6 bases). This CDR3 comprises 13 residues. Trimming shortened V by 4 bases and J by 2 bases, and 7 bases separated the two germline ends. Germline V gives CDR1 SEHNR, CDR2 FQNEAQ (reference sequence). The CDR3 DNA follows: TGTGCCAGCAGCTCGGGGGACACAGATACGCAGTATTTT. Translation: CASSSGDTDTQYF.

This clone was seen only a few times. The gene calls are TRBV7-7 and TRBJ2-2; 7 bases are a match to TRBD2. V was pared by 1 base and J by 1 base, with 6 bases of the junction left unmatched. This CDR3 has 17 amino acids. Germline-derived CDR1 and CDR2 are SSHAT and FNYEAQ (reference sequence). The CDR3 loop is CASSLGARGGNTGELFF. The DNA for the CDR3 is TGTGCCAGCAGCTTAGGGGCTCGCGGGGGGAACACCGGGGAGCTGTTTTTT.

This chain connects TRBV19 to TRBJ1-5, with unresolved D. The V and J ends lost 0 bases and 6 bases respectively, with 3 bases between them. From germline, CDR1 is LNHDA and CDR2 SQIVND (reference sequence). The CDR3 covers 12 residues. In nucleotides, the CDR3 is TGTGCCAGTAGTATAGAGGGTCAGCCCCAGCATTTT. This encodes CASSIEGQPQHF. Filled out from reference TRBV19 and TRBJ1-5, the complete variable domain reads DGGITQSPKYLFRKEGQNVTLSCEQNLNHDAMYWYRQDPGQGLRLIYYSQIVNDFQKGDIAEGYSVSREKKESFPLTVTSAQKNPTAFYLCASSIEGQPQHFGDGTRLSIL.

The rearrangement joins TRBV6-5 to TRBJ2-7; 10 positions match TRBD1. The germline V gene encodes CDR1 MNHEY and CDR2 SVGAGI. Trimming removed 5 bases from V and 6 bases from J; junction bases left unmatched: 10. This CDR3 spans 15 amino acids. The CDR3 loop reads CASSREGQGFGEQYF. The CDR3 bases are TGTGCCAGCAGTCGGGAGGGACAGGGGTTCGGCGAGCAGTACTTC.

This clone appeared once. The chain uses TRBV10-3 and TRBJ2-3, with 12 bases lining up with TRBD2. Germline CDR1 is ENHRY and CDR2 is SYGVKD. V trimming: 8 bases; J trimming: 0 bases; junction bases outside the gene matches: 3. The CDR3 loop spans 15 amino acids. The CDR3 DNA is TGTGCCATCGGACTAGCGGGGCGTAGCACAGATACGCAGTATTTT. Translating gives CAIGLAGRSTDTQYF.

J is TRBJ1-2 and V is TRBV2; the D gene is possibly TRBD1 (5 bases). The ends were cut back, 8 bases at V and 6 bases at J, with 13 bases in the middle. This CDR3 is built from 12 residues. Germline CDR1 SNHLY, CDR2 FYNNEI. CDR3 coding DNA: TGTGCCAGCGTGGGCAGGGAAGATGGCTACACCTTC. It is translated as CASVGREDGYTF. The full variable domain, in which reference TRBV2 and TRBJ1-2 provide the parts outside the CDR3, is EPEVTQTPSHQVTQMGQEVILRCVPISNHLYFYWYRQILGQKVEFLVSFYNNEISEKSEIFDDQFSVERPDGSNFTLKIRSTKLEDSAMYFCASVGREDGYTFGSGTRLTVV.

The chain carries TRBV7-3 and TRBJ2-1; no clear D gene. Germline V gives CDR1 SGHTA, CDR2 FQGTGA. Trimming took 0 bases from V and 5 from J, leaving 8 bases between them. CDR3 size: 14 residues. The CDR3 DNA reads as TGTGCCAGCAGCTTAACGCACGGAGACAATGAGCAGTTCTTC. This codes for CASSLTHGDNEQFF.

The chain carries TRBV6-5 and TRBJ1-1, with D possibly being TRBD1 (6 bases). The CDR3 spans 15 residues. V was cut by 6 bases and J by 2 bases, with 16 bases left in between. CDR1 and CDR2 from the germline V gene are MNHEY and SVGAGI. The CDR3 is CASRATGIRNTEAFF. In nucleotides, the CDR3 is TGTGCCAGCAGGGCCACAGGGATCCGAAACACTGAAGCTTTCTTT.

This chain joins TRBV20-1 and TRBJ1-1; TRBD1 aligns across 8 bases. CDR1 is DFQATT, CDR2 SNEGSKA, per germline (reference sequence). CDR3 length equals 13 residues. V shed 3 bases, J shed 3 bases, and the junction held 3 bases outside the gene matches. The CDR3 loop reads CSASWGQDTEAFF. For the CDR3, the DNA is TGCAGTGCTAGTTGGGGACAGGACACTGAAGCTTTCTTT.